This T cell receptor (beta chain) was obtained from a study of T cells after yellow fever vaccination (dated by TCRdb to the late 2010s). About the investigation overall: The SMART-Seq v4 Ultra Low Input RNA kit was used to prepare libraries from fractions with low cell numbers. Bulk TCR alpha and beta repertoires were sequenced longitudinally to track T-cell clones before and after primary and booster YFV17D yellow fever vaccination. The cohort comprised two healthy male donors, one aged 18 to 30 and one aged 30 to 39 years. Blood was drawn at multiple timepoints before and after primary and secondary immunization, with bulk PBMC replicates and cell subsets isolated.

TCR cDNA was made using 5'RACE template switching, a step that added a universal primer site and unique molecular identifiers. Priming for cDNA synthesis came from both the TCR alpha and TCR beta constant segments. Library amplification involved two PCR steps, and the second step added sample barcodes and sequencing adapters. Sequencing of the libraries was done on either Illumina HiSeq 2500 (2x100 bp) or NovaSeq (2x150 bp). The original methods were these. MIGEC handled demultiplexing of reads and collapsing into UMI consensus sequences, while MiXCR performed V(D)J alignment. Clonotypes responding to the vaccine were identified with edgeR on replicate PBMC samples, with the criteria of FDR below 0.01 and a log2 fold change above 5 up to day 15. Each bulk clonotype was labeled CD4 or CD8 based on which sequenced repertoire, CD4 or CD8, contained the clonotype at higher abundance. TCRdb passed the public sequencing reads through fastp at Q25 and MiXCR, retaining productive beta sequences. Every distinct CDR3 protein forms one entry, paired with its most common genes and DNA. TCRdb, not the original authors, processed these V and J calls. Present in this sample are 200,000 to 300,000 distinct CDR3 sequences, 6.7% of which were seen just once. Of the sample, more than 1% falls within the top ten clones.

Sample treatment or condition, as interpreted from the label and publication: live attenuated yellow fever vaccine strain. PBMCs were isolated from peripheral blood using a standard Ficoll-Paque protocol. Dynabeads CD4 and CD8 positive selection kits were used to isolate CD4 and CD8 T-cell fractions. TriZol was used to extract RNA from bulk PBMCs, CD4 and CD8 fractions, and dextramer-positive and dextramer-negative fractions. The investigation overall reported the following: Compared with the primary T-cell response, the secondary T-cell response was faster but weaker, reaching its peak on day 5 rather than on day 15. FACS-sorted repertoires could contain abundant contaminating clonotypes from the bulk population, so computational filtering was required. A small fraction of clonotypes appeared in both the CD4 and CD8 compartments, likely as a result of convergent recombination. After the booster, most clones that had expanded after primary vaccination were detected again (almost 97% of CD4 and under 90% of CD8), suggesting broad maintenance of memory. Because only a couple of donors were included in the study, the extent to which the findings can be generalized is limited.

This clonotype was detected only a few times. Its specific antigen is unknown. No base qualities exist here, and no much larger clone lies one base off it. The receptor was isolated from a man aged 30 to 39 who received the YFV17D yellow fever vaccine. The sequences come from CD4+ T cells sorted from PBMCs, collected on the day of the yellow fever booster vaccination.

The CDR3 protein sequence reads: CATSKHTGTSGNEQFF. The nucleotide sequence reads TGTGCCACCAGCAAACATACCGGGACTAGCGGCAATGAGCAGTTCTTC. The chain uses TRBV15 and TRBJ2-1, and 11 bases in between align with TRBD2. CDR1 and CDR2, looked up from the germline V gene (reference sequence), are LNHNV and YYDKDF. The junction shows trimming of 4 bases on V and 6 bases on J, and the gene matches do not reach 8 bases of it. The CDR3 measures 16 amino acids from cysteine to phenylalanine. Only the CDR3 part of the read is kept: 48 bases, read in frame from the first base. Reference TRBV15 and TRBJ2-1 proteins supply the regions before and after the CDR3; the full variable domain is: DAMVIQNPRYQVTQFGKPVTLSCSQTLNHNVMYWYQQKSSQAPKLLFHYYDKDFNNEADTPDNFQSRRPNTSFCFLDIRSPGLGDTAMYLCATSKHTGTSGNEQFFGPGTRLTVL.